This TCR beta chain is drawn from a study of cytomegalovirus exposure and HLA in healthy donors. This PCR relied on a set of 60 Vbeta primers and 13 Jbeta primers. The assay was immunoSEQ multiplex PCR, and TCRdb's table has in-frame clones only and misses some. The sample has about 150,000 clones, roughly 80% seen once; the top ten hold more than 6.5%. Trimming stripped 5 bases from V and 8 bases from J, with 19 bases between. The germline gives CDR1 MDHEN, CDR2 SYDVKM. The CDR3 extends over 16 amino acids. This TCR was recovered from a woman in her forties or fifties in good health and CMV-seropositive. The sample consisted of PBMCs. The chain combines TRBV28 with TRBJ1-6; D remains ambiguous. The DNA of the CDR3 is TGTGCCAGCAGTGGGGAGATGACCCCAAGCGATTCACCCCTCCACTTT. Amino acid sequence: CASSGEMTPSDSPLHF.